The rows below give T cell receptor beta chains drawn from one sample of a study of T-cell memory formation after mild COVID-19. From the 5' RACE reads, TCRdb called clonotypes with MiXCR, one entry per CDR3 protein. The sample carries 120,000 to 150,000 distinct CDR3 sequences, under 7% recorded once. Sequences were obtained from PBMCs or a T cell subset sorted from them (not recorded which). The receptors were sampled from an adult woman who had mild COVID-19 (a few samples of this study predate the infection). Cell type and time point are not known. Each CDR3 is given with its conserved first and last residue. D genes are given only for firm matches. The size entry is marked missing in some rows and otherwise reads once, few, many or a size class.

clone size: many
J gene: TRBJ2-1
D gene: -
V gene: TRBV6-4
CDR3 DNA: TGTGCCAGCTCCCAAGATGGGCTAAATCAGGGTGAGCAGTTCTTC
CDR3 protein: CASSQDGLNQGEQFF

clone size: -
J gene: TRBJ1-5
D gene: TRBD1
V gene: TRBV29-1
CDR3 DNA: TGCAGCGTTGAGGGGACAGGGGGACAGCCCCAGCATTTT
CDR3 protein: CSVEGTGGQPQHF

clone size: few
J gene: TRBJ2-3
D gene: -
V gene: TRBV21-1
CDR3 DNA: TGTGCCAGCAGCAGAAAGACTACCCACTCCACAGATACGCAGTATTTT
CDR3 protein: CASSRKTTHSTDTQYF

clone size: many
J gene: TRBJ2-7
D gene: -
V gene: TRBV5-6
CDR3 DNA: TGTGCCAGCAGCTTTCTTGATAGGGATACCTACGAGCAGTACTTC
CDR3 protein: CASSFLDRDTYEQYF

clone size: few
J gene: TRBJ2-6
D gene: -
V gene: TRBV7-2
CDR3 DNA: TGTGCCATTCACTCTGGGGCCAACGTCCTGACTTTC
CDR3 protein: CAIHSGANVLTF

clone size: few
J gene: TRBJ2-3
D gene: -
V gene: TRBV10-3
CDR3 DNA: TGTGCCATCAGGGAGGGGCCTAGCACAGATACGCAGTATTTT
CDR3 protein: CAIREGPSTDTQYF

clone size: many
J gene: TRBJ2-5
D gene: TRBD1
V gene: TRBV12-3/TRBV12-4
CDR3 DNA: TGTGCCAGCAGTCGTAGACAGGGGGGCGAGACCCAGTACTTC
CDR3 protein: CASSRRQGGETQYF

clone size: many
J gene: TRBJ2-2
D gene: TRBD2
V gene: TRBV19
CDR3 DNA: TGTGCCAGTAGTCTTTGGGACAGGAAACTACTAGCGGGAGATCCCGGGGAGCTGTTTTTT
CDR3 protein: CASSLWDRKLLAGDPGELFF

clone size: -
J gene: TRBJ2-1
D gene: -
V gene: TRBV4-1
CDR3 DNA: TGCGCCAGCAGCCAAGGAAGAACCCTGGGGAATGAGCAGTTCTTC
CDR3 protein: CASSQGRTLGNEQFF

clone size: -
J gene: TRBJ1-2
D gene: -
V gene: TRBV20-1
CDR3 DNA: TGCAGTGCTATCTCTCGCGGGGATGGCTACACCTTC
CDR3 protein: CSAISRGDGYTF

clone size: many
J gene: TRBJ2-3
D gene: -
V gene: TRBV7-3
CDR3 DNA: TGTGCCAGCAGCTTGAGCAGAGCTAGCACAGATACGCAGTATTTT
CDR3 protein: CASSLSRASTDTQYF

clone size: -
J gene: TRBJ2-3
D gene: TRBD1
V gene: TRBV18
CDR3 DNA: TGTGCCAGCTCACCTCCGGTAGGGACAGGCACAGATACGCAGTATTTT
CDR3 protein: CASSPPVGTGTDTQYF

clone size: many
J gene: TRBJ2-1
D gene: -
V gene: TRBV5-1
CDR3 DNA: TGCGCCAGCAGCTTGGAACAGGTGAGGAATGAGCAGTTCTTC
CDR3 protein: CASSLEQVRNEQFF

clone size: many
J gene: TRBJ1-5
D gene: -
V gene: TRBV10-3
CDR3 DNA: TGTGCCATCAGCCCGGGCAATCAGCCCCAGCATTTT
CDR3 protein: CAISPGNQPQHF

clone size: few
J gene: TRBJ2-6
D gene: -
V gene: TRBV5-1
CDR3 DNA: TGCGCCAGCAGCTCAAGCACTGGGGCCAACGTCCTGACTTTC
CDR3 protein: CASSSSTGANVLTF

clone size: -
J gene: TRBJ2-7
D gene: -
V gene: TRBV7-2
CDR3 DNA: TGTGCCAGCAGCTTAGAGGCAGGGGACACCTACGAGCAGTACTTC
CDR3 protein: CASSLEAGDTYEQYF

clone size: -
J gene: TRBJ2-1
D gene: TRBD2
V gene: TRBV12-3/TRBV12-4
CDR3 DNA: TGTGCCAGCAGCCGAACTAGCGGGGATTTTTACAATGAGCAGTTCTTC
CDR3 protein: CASSRTSGDFYNEQFF

clone size: -
J gene: TRBJ1-1
D gene: -
V gene: TRBV12-3/TRBV12-4
CDR3 DNA: TGTGCCAGCAGTTTGGAGTCCCGAACTGAAGCTTTCTTT
CDR3 protein: CASSLESRTEAFF

clone size: many
J gene: TRBJ2-5
D gene: TRBD2
V gene: TRBV20-1
CDR3 DNA: TGCAGTGCTAGAGACGCCAAGGCAAATTGGGGAGGGAGAACCCAGTACTTC
CDR3 protein: CSARDAKANWGGRTQYF

clone size: many
J gene: TRBJ2-7
D gene: TRBD1
V gene: TRBV10-3
CDR3 DNA: TGTGCCATCCAGGGGGCTGCTGACTACGAGCAGTACTTC
CDR3 protein: CAIQGAADYEQYF

clone size: few
J gene: TRBJ2-1
D gene: -
V gene: TRBV18
CDR3 DNA: TGTGCCAGCTCACCACCACCGCGGGTTAATGAGCAGTTCTTC
CDR3 protein: CASSPPPRVNEQFF

clone size: many
J gene: TRBJ1-5
D gene: -
V gene: TRBV2
CDR3 DNA: TGTGCCAGCAGAAACACCGGACATTACAATCAGCCCCAGCATTTT
CDR3 protein: CASRNTGHYNQPQHF

clone size: -
J gene: TRBJ1-6
D gene: -
V gene: TRBV7-8
CDR3 DNA: TGTGCCAGCAGGGACGGCCTTTATAATTCACCCCTCCACTTT
CDR3 protein: CASRDGLYNSPLHF

clone size: few
J gene: TRBJ2-7
D gene: -
V gene: TRBV11-2
CDR3 DNA: TGTGCCAGCAGACCCAGTGGGGTGCCCTACGAGCAGTACTTC
CDR3 protein: CASRPSGVPYEQYF

clone size: -
J gene: TRBJ2-7
D gene: TRBD1
V gene: TRBV11-2
CDR3 DNA: TGTGCCAGCAGCATGGGGACAGCCACCTACGAGCAGTACTTC
CDR3 protein: CASSMGTATYEQYF

clone size: -
J gene: TRBJ1-5
D gene: -
V gene: TRBV12-3/TRBV12-4
CDR3 DNA: TGTGCCAGCAGTTTAGCGCTGGGTAGCAATCAGCCCCAGCATTTT
CDR3 protein: CASSLALGSNQPQHF

clone size: -
J gene: TRBJ1-5
D gene: -
V gene: TRBV6-1
CDR3 DNA: TGTGCCAGCAGTGAACCGTTTCTAAATCAGCCCCAGCATTTT
CDR3 protein: CASSEPFLNQPQHF

clone size: many
J gene: TRBJ1-4
D gene: TRBD1
V gene: TRBV20-1
CDR3 DNA: TGCAGTGCTAACGACAGGGAAGGTCGTGAAAAACTGTTTTTT
CDR3 protein: CSANDREGREKLFF

clone size: few
J gene: TRBJ1-4
D gene: -
V gene: TRBV12-3/TRBV12-4
CDR3 DNA: TGTGCCAGCAGTATAACAGGGTGGAATGAAAAACTGTTTTTT
CDR3 protein: CASSITGWNEKLFF

clone size: -
J gene: TRBJ2-5
D gene: -
V gene: TRBV5-5
CDR3 DNA: TGTGCCAGCAGCTTGGTAGGGAAAGAGACCCAGTACTTC
CDR3 protein: CASSLVGKETQYF

clone size: few
J gene: TRBJ1-2
D gene: -
V gene: TRBV30
CDR3 DNA: TGTGCCTGGAGTGGACAGCCCGGCGGGGGCTACACCTTC
CDR3 protein: CAWSGQPGGGYTF

clone size: few
J gene: TRBJ1-5
D gene: -
V gene: TRBV29-1
CDR3 DNA: TGCAGCCCCCGGTGTAGGGGCCAGGGCAATCAGCCCCAGCATTTT
CDR3 protein: CSPRCRGQGNQPQHF

clone size: few
J gene: TRBJ1-2
D gene: -
V gene: TRBV12-3/TRBV12-4
CDR3 DNA: TGTGCCAGCAGTTTTAAGGGAGCCTATGGCTACACCTTC
CDR3 protein: CASSFKGAYGYTF

clone size: many
J gene: TRBJ2-1
D gene: -
V gene: TRBV4-3
CDR3 DNA: TGCGCCAGCAGCCAACAGGCCACATACAATGAGCAGTTCTTC
CDR3 protein: CASSQQATYNEQFF

clone size: -
J gene: TRBJ1-2
D gene: -
V gene: TRBV7-2
CDR3 DNA: TGTGCCAGCAGCTCAGGACAGTTAGGGGATTATGGCTACACCTTC
CDR3 protein: CASSSGQLGDYGYTF

clone size: many
J gene: TRBJ1-2
D gene: TRBD1
V gene: TRBV5-6
CDR3 DNA: TGTGCCAGCAGCAGAAACCGGGACAGGGGGCCCCCCACCTTC
CDR3 protein: CASSRNRDRGPPTF

clone size: few
J gene: TRBJ2-1
D gene: -
V gene: TRBV29-1
CDR3 DNA: TGCAGCGCCCGGGACAAAGCCTACAATGAGCAGTTCTTC
CDR3 protein: CSARDKAYNEQFF

clone size: many
J gene: TRBJ2-3
D gene: -
V gene: TRBV18
CDR3 DNA: TGTGCCAGCTCACCGCAAAACGAGGGAGATACGCAGTATTTT
CDR3 protein: CASSPQNEGDTQYF

clone size: -
J gene: TRBJ2-1
D gene: -
V gene: TRBV30
CDR3 DNA: TGTGCCTGGAGTGTTCCCTACGTATTGAATGAGCAGTTCTTC
CDR3 protein: CAWSVPYVLNEQFF

clone size: -
J gene: TRBJ2-5
D gene: TRBD2
V gene: TRBV4-1
CDR3 DNA: TGCGCCAGCAGCCAGGACCCCGGGGGGCAAGAGACCCAGTACTTC
CDR3 protein: CASSQDPGGQETQYF

clone size: many
J gene: TRBJ1-2
D gene: -
V gene: TRBV21-1
CDR3 DNA: TGTGCCAGCAGCAAAAACGTCTTAGCCAACTATGGCTACACCTTC
CDR3 protein: CASSKNVLANYGYTF

clone size: few
J gene: TRBJ1-6
D gene: TRBD1
V gene: TRBV12-3/TRBV12-4
CDR3 DNA: TGTGCCAGCGGGACAGATTATAATTCACCCCTCCACTTT
CDR3 protein: CASGTDYNSPLHF

clone size: -
J gene: TRBJ1-4
D gene: TRBD1
V gene: TRBV11-2
CDR3 DNA: TGTGCCAGCAGCCTGGGACAGGGAAGAGAAAAACTGTTTTTT
CDR3 protein: CASSLGQGREKLFF

clone size: few
J gene: TRBJ2-7
D gene: -
V gene: TRBV27
CDR3 DNA: TGTGCCAGCAGTATCCACAGGGTTTCAGGCGAGCAGTACTTC
CDR3 protein: CASSIHRVSGEQYF

clone size: many
J gene: TRBJ2-7
D gene: TRBD1
V gene: TRBV7-9
CDR3 DNA: TGTGCCAGCAGCGCACTCGACAGGGACACCTACGAGCAGTACTTC
CDR3 protein: CASSALDRDTYEQYF

clone size: many
J gene: TRBJ2-1
D gene: TRBD2
V gene: TRBV7-3
CDR3 DNA: TGTGCCAGCAGCTTAACGGGACTAGCGGGACCTTACAATGAGCAGTTCTTC
CDR3 protein: CASSLTGLAGPYNEQFF

clone size: -
J gene: TRBJ2-7
D gene: -
V gene: TRBV3-1
CDR3 DNA: TGTGCCAGCAGCCAAGCAGGGGCAAATAGAGGCGTATCCTACGAGCAGTACTTC
CDR3 protein: CASSQAGANRGVSYEQYF

clone size: few
J gene: TRBJ2-7
D gene: TRBD2
V gene: TRBV7-2
CDR3 DNA: TGTGCCAGCAGCTTAGAGGGAAGGACTAGCGGAGAGTTCTTC
CDR3 protein: CASSLEGRTSGEFF

clone size: -
J gene: TRBJ1-1
D gene: -
V gene: TRBV5-1
CDR3 DNA: TGCGCCAGCAACCCAATGGGGGGAACTGAAGCTTTCTTT
CDR3 protein: CASNPMGGTEAFF

clone size: many
J gene: TRBJ2-1
D gene: -
V gene: TRBV5-1
CDR3 DNA: TGCGCCAGCAGCCCTGGGACGGGGAATGAGCAGTTCTTC
CDR3 protein: CASSPGTGNEQFF

clone size: many
J gene: TRBJ2-7
D gene: -
V gene: TRBV4-2
CDR3 DNA: TGTGCCAGCAGCCAAGCCCCGGCAGGGAGCGGTTCCTACGAGCAGTACTTC
CDR3 protein: CASSQAPAGSGSYEQYF

clone size: -
J gene: TRBJ2-2
D gene: -
V gene: TRBV20-1
CDR3 DNA: TGCAGTGCTAGAGTCGCGGGGTCTGGCACCGGGGAGCTGTTTTTT
CDR3 protein: CSARVAGSGTGELFF

clone size: many
J gene: TRBJ1-1
D gene: -
V gene: TRBV11-2
CDR3 DNA: TGTGCCAGCAGCTTAGTGTACGGATTCACTGAAGCTTTCTTT
CDR3 protein: CASSLVYGFTEAFF

clone size: many
J gene: TRBJ2-5
D gene: -
V gene: TRBV4-3
CDR3 DNA: TGCGCCAGCGTCCCACTCCCCTTGGCCCGTCTGGTAATGGGGGGAGGAGAGACCCAGTACTTC
CDR3 protein: CASVPLPLARLVMGGGETQYF

clone size: many
J gene: TRBJ1-6
D gene: -
V gene: TRBV7-9
CDR3 DNA: TGTGCCAGCAGCGGCGAGGCTCTCCACTTT
CDR3 protein: CASSGEALHF

clone size: many
J gene: TRBJ2-2
D gene: TRBD2
V gene: TRBV7-8
CDR3 DNA: TGTGCCAGCAGCCACCGCCAGCGGGAGAACACCGGGGAGCTGTTTTTT
CDR3 protein: CASSHRQRENTGELFF

clone size: -
J gene: TRBJ2-2
D gene: -
V gene: TRBV5-1
CDR3 DNA: TGCGCCAGCAGCCTAGACGGGGGGCGAAGGGAGCTGTTTTTT
CDR3 protein: CASSLDGGRRELFF